Presented here are 21 T cell receptor beta chains from one specimen sequenced in a study of cytomegalovirus exposure and HLA in healthy donors. Primers included in the PCR were 60 Vbeta and 13 Jbeta primers. Using immunoSEQ multiplex PCR, the repertoire was profiled, and TCRdb retains in-frame clones only, with some absent. The sample holds 45,000 to 55,000 clones. Sequenced input: PBMCs. The receptors were gathered from a male donor in good health and CMV-seropositive.

The CDR3 DNA is TGTGCCAGCTCACAGGGGACAGGGACCTACGAGCAGTACTTC. Protein: CASSQGTGTYEQYF. V and J are TRBV18 and TRBJ2-7; 9 nucleotides line up with TRBD1. CDR3 length: 14 amino acids. V shed 4 bases and J 2 bases; nucleotides not matched to a gene: 3. Germline V CDR1 and CDR2: KGHSH, LQKENI.

The chain couples TRBV7-9 to TRBJ2-7, with unresolved D. The CDR3 loop spans 13 amino acids. Germline V gene sequence: CDR1 SEHNR, CDR2 FQNEAQ (reference sequence). V was cut by 5 bases and J by 4 bases, with 12 bases left in between. The CDR3: CASSLDGLYEQYF. The CDR3 DNA sequence: TGTGCCAGCAGCCTTGACGGGTTATACGAGCAGTACTTC.

This chain links TRBV30 with TRBJ1-4, with 9 bases fitting TRBD1. Per germline, CDR1 GTSNPN and CDR2 SVGIG (reference sequence). This CDR3 spans 16 amino acids. V was clipped by 0 bases and J by 5 bases; unmatched bases: 7. The CDR3 DNA reads TGTGCCTGGAGTGTCACGACAGGGGGAGGCAATGAAAAACTGTTTTTT. Amino acid sequence: CAWSVTTGGGNEKLFF.

The chain has TRBV5-5 and TRBJ2-3, with 7 positions matching TRBD1. The germline CDR1 and CDR2 sequences are SGHKS and YYEKEE (reference sequence). There are 16 residues in the CDR3. V lost 5 bases, J lost 1 base, and 10 bases stayed unmatched. Written as DNA, the CDR3 is TGTGCCAGCAGGGCGACAGGGATCGGGGGCACAGATACGCAGTATTTT. This codes for CASRATGIGGTDTQYF. Full variable domain (rest looked up from reference TRBV5-5 and TRBJ2-3): DAGVTQSPTHLIKTRGQQVTLRCSPISGHKSVSWYQQVLGQGPQFIFQYYEKEERGRGNFPDRFSARQFPNYSSELNVNALLLGDSALYLCASRATGIGGTDTQYFGPGTRLTVL.

This chain joins TRBV27 and TRBJ1-5; the D is unclear. Trimming pared 3 bases from V and 0 bases from J, leaving 3 bases between. The CDR3 covers 13 residues. Looked up from germline, CDR1 is MNHEY and CDR2 is SMNVEV (reference sequence). CDR3 amino acids: CASSLSSNQPQHF. CDR3 DNA: TGTGCCAGCAGTTTGAGTAGCAATCAGCCCCAGCATTTT.

DNA of the CDR3: TGTGCCAGCAGCTCTAAACAGAGGGGGGGAAATGAGCAGTTCTTC. This sequence encodes CASSSKQRGGNEQFF. The rearrangement joins TRBV13 to TRBJ2-1, with D perhaps matching TRBD2 (7 bases). Germline V gene sequence: CDR1 PRHDT, CDR2 FYEKMQ (reference sequence). The CDR3 is 15 amino acids. V was cut by 4 bases and J by 7 bases, with 17 bases left in between.

CDR3 in DNA: TGTGCTAGTGGTTCAGGGGTGTATAATCAGCCCCAGCATTTT. This translates into CASGSGVYNQPQHF. The chain joins TRBV12-5 to TRBJ1-5, with a possible D match to TRBD1 (6 bases). V gave up 4 bases and J gave up 4 bases, with 11 bases separating them. The CDR3 is made up of 14 amino acids. Per germline, CDR1 LGHNT and CDR2 FRNRAP.

The rearrangement links TRBV2 to TRBJ1-4, with 10 bases lining up with TRBD1. The CDR3 extends over 15 amino acids. Germline V gene data show CDR1 as SNHLY and CDR2 as FYNNEI. V shed 10 bases, J shed 6 bases, and the junction held 11 bases outside the gene matches. CDR3 DNA sequence: TGTGCCATCCAAGGGACAGGGGAGGCGGATGAAAAACTGTTTTTT. Translated, it gives CAIQGTGEADEKLFF.

The chain links TRBV19 to TRBJ1-5; 10 nucleotides line up with TRBD1. The CDR3 runs to 16 residues. CDR1 and CDR2 from the germline V gene are LNHDA and SQIVND (reference sequence). After removal of 4 bases from V and 3 bases from J, the junction contained 6 bases not matched to a gene. Here the CDR3 DNA reads TGTGCCAGTAGTACCCCGGGACAGGGGATCAATCAGCCCCAGCATTTT. It codes for CASSTPGQGINQPQHF.

The chain is built from TRBV6-6 and TRBJ2-7; 7 bases align to TRBD2. The CDR3 covers 15 residues. Losses at the gene ends were 8 bases for V and 1 base for J; bases not matched to a gene: 11. Germline loops: CDR1 MNHNY, CDR2 SVGAGI (reference sequence). CDR3 DNA sequence: TGTGCCAGCCAACCTCCTAAGCGGGGTTCCTACGAGCAGTACTTC. This gives the protein CASQPPKRGSYEQYF.

The rearrangement links TRBV27 to TRBJ2-1; the D is unclear. CDR1 and CDR2 (germline): MNHEY, SMNVEV (reference sequence). This CDR3 region has 17 residues. Trimming pared 0 bases from V and 4 bases from J, leaving 16 bases between. Here the CDR3 DNA reads TGTGCCAGCAGTTTATCGTTTGGTGTACACCCTTACAATGAGCAGTTCTTC. Encoded protein: CASSLSFGVHPYNEQFF.

The chain has TRBV9 and TRBJ2-3, with 7 bases fitting TRBD1. This CDR3 contains 15 residues. J lost 0 bases, V lost 3 bases, and 4 bases had no gene match. Germline CDR1 reads SGDLS; CDR2 reads YYNGEE. The CDR3 spells CASSAGTASTDTQYF. For the CDR3, the DNA is TGTGCCAGCAGCGCGGGGACAGCAAGCACAGATACGCAGTATTTT.

The rearrangement joins TRBV4-1 to TRBJ1-5; 8 bases map to TRBD1. Germline-derived CDR1 and CDR2 are MGHRA and YSYEKL. This CDR3 spans 15 amino acids. The junction had 13 bases not matched to a gene; V was cut back by 3 bases and J by 12 bases. This chain's CDR3 is CASSHGDRLGKGQHF. DNA for the CDR3: TGCGCCAGCAGCCATGGGGACAGGTTGGGGAAAGGCCAGCATTTT.

The chain has TRBV5-4 and TRBJ2-1; tentatively, D is TRBD2 (5 bases). This CDR3 contains 15 residues. V shed 5 bases and J shed 6 bases, with 18 bases lying between them. Germline V gene sequence: CDR1 SGHNT, CDR2 YYREEE (reference sequence). Here the CDR3 reads CASSSGVASSNEQFF. CDR3 coding DNA: TGTGCCAGCAGTTCCGGGGTAGCGAGCTCCAATGAGCAGTTCTTC.

The rearrangement links TRBV28 to TRBJ2-5; 7 bases agree with TRBD2. Trimming removed 2 bases from V and 5 bases from J; junction bases left unmatched: 8. This CDR3 is 15 amino acids long. Germline assignment: CDR1 MDHEN and CDR2 SYDVKM. The CDR3 DNA reads as TGTGCCAGCAGTTTACCCCTTGGGGAGGGCGAGACCCAGTACTTC. Its protein product is CASSLPLGEGETQYF. Full variable domain (missing parts from reference TRBV28 and TRBJ2-5): DVKVTQSSRYLVKRTGEKVFLECVQDMDHENMFWYRQDPGLGLRLIYFSYDVKMKEKGDIPEGYSVSREKKERFSLILESASTNQTSMYLCASSLPLGEGETQYFGPGTRLLVL.

The chain carries TRBV4-1 and TRBJ2-6, with D possibly TRBD1 on 6 matching bases. In germline, CDR1 is MGHRA, CDR2 YSYEKL. Trimming cost V 1 base and J 1 base, with 14 bases left between them. The CDR3 spans 18 residues. CDR3 loop: CASSQGQARESGANVLTF. Written as DNA, the CDR3 is TGCGCCAGCAGCCAAGGACAGGCGAGGGAGTCTGGGGCCAACGTCCTGACTTTC.

This chain connects TRBV28 to TRBJ1-2; TRBD1 aligns across 7 bases. Trimming at V came to 5 bases and at J to 6 bases, leaving 6 bases not matched to a gene. The V gene's germline CDR1 is MDHEN and CDR2 SYDVKM. The CDR3 is 13 residues long. For the CDR3, the DNA is TGTGCCAGCAGTCTAACCGGGACAGATGGCTACACCTTC. The encoded protein is CASSLTGTDGYTF.

The rearrangement joins TRBV4-3 to TRBJ1-3, with 8 positions matching TRBD1. Germline CDR1 LGHNA, CDR2 YSLEER. With 1 base clipped from V and 2 bases from J, the junction kept 1 base outside the gene matches. This CDR3 has 15 residues. CDR3 nucleotides: TGCGCCAGCAGCCAAGGCAGGGGGCCTGGAAACACCATATATTTT. Its translation is CASSQGRGPGNTIYF.

The chain couples TRBV10-1 to TRBJ2-2; the match to TRBD2 covers 8 bases. The V gene end was trimmed by 4 bases and the J gene end by 6 bases; junction bases not matched to a gene: 16. The CDR3 is 18 residues long. Germline values: CDR1 WNHNN, CDR2 SYGVQD (reference sequence). CDR3 coding DNA: TGCGCCAGCAGTGGACCGGGGGGGGCAGGTAAAAGGGCCGGGGAGCTGTTTTTT. This encodes CASSGPGGAGKRAGELFF.

The chain couples TRBV9 to TRBJ2-7; the D gene is possibly TRBD1 (5 bases). Germline CDR1 reads SGDLS; CDR2 reads YYNGEE. Trimming took 0 bases from V and 1 from J, leaving 11 bases between them. There are 15 residues in the CDR3. The CDR3 loop reads CASSVEVTASYEQYF. The CDR3 DNA is TGTGCCAGCAGCGTAGAAGTGACAGCATCCTACGAGCAGTACTTC.

CDR3 sequence: CASSSPADSHRAEKLFF. CDR3 DNA: TGTGCCAGTAGTAGCCCGGCGGACAGTCACAGGGCTGAAAAACTGTTTTTT. The chain couples TRBV19 to TRBJ1-4, with a tentative D call TRBD1 (6 bases). CDR1 and CDR2 from the germline V gene are LNHDA and SQIVND (reference sequence). The CDR3 length is 17 residues. Trimming left V 4 bases short and J 7 bases short, with 22 bases between. Together with reference TRBV19 and TRBJ1-4, the CDR3 gives the full variable domain: DGGITQSPKYLFRKEGQNVTLSCEQNLNHDAMYWYRQDPGQGLRLIYYSQIVNDFQKGDIAEGYSVSREKKESFPLTVTSAQKNPTAFYLCASSSPADSHRAEKLFFGSGTQLSVL.